This T cell receptor beta chain was sequenced for a study of cytomegalovirus exposure and HLA in healthy donors. Background on the study: The 550 to 700 first-cohort repertoires and the 95 to 150 validation repertoires shared the same platform, a later analysis reported.

Only in-frame clones appear in the TCRdb table, and some are missing; sequencing was by immunoSEQ multiplex PCR. The sample contains 180,000 or so clones, about 86% of which appear only once. The donors were members of the approximately 120-subject validation cohort (separate from the approximately 670-subject first cohort). Trimming left V 6 bases short and J 7 bases short, with 9 bases between. The germline V gene has CDR1 WSHSY and CDR2 SAAADI. The CDR3 spans 12 residues. In its sample, this clone was seen a few times. The sequence was collected from a woman aged 30 to 39 in good health and CMV-seronegative. Sample: PBMCs. This chain links TRBV10-2 with TRBJ2-2; D remains unclear. The CDR3: CASRDFVGELFF. The CDR3 DNA reads TGCGCCAGCAGAGACTTCGTCGGGGAGCTGTTTTTT.